This T cell receptor beta chain was captured by sequencing in a study of blood T cell repertoires in COVID-19. Only in-frame clones appear in the TCRdb table, and some are missing; sequencing was by immunoSEQ multiplex PCR. The table records tens of thousands of clones, roughly 84% of them present only once. The sequenced material came from peripheral blood. The TCR originated in a man between 65 and 85 years old with acute or convalescent COVID-19.

The CDR3 bases are TGTGCCAGCTCAGCCCGGACTAGCGGGGGCCGGTGGCGTGAGCAGTTCTTC. Amino acids: CASSARTSGGRWREQFF. V and J are TRBV18 and TRBJ2-1; 13 nucleotides align to TRBD2. CDR3 length: 17 amino acids. CDR1 is KGHSH and CDR2 is LQKENI in the germline V gene. V lost 5 bases to trimming and J lost 9 bases; unmatched junction nucleotides: 13.